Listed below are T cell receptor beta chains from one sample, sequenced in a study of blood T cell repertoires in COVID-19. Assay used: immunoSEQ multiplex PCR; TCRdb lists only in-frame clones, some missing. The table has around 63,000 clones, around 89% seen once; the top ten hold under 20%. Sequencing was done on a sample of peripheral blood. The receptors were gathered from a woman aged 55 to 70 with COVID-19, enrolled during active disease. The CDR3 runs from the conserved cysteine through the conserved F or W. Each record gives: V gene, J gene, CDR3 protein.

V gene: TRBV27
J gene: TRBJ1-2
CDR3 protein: CASKFAGPSEIYGYTF

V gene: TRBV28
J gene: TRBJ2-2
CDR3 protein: CASIRTPGYTGELFF

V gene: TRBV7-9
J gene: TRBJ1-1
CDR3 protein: CASSLAGGSTEAFF

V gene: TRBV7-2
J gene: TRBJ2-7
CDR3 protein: CASSSRTSGTTF

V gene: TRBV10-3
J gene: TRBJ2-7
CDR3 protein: CAIRTGTGAYEQYF

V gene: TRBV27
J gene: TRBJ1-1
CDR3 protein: CASSLMTANTEAFF

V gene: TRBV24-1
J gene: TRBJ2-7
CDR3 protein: CATRPPGFLLEQYF

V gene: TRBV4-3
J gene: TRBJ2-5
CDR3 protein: CASSQGTSGPWEETQYF

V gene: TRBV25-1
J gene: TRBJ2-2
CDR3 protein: CASRSTLARGELFF

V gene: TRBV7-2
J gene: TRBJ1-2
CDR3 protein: CASNLGSRVNYGYTF

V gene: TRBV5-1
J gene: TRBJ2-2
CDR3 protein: CASSWGQNTGELFF

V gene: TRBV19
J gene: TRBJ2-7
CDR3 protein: CASSIGGTGSNEQYF

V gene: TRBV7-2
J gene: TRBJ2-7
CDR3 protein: CASSRRAGGSSYEQYF

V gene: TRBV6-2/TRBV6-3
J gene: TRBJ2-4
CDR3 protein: CASSPLPPGGPRAKNIQYF

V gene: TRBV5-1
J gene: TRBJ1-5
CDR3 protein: CASSLSGSQPQHF

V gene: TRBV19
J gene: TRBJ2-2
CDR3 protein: CASRTSGRPVRGGELFF

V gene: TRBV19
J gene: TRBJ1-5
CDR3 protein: CASSMDQGARVVSNQPQHF

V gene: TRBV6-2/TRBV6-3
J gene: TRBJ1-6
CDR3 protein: CASSASTGNHSPLHF

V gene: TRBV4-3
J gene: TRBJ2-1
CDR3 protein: CASSQRLAGGYNEQFF

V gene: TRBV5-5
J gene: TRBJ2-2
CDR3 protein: CASSQGTSGRSGELFF

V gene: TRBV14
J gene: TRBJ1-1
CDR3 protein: CASSHQAAGGNTEAFF

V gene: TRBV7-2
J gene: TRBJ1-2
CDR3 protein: CASREEVNYGYTF

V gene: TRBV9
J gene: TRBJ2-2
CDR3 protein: CASSPGGGELFF

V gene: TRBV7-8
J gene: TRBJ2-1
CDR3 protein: CASSLEAGGRYNEQFF

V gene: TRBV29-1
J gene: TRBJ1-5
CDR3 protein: CSVDWGGNQPQHF

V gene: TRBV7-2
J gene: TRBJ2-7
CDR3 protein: CASSLVSGQSYEQYF

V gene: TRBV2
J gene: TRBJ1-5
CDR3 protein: CASSGRGSNQPQHF

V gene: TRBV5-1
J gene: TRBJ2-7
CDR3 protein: CASSSSGYEQYF

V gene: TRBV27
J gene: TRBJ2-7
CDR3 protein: CASSFQGAYEQYF

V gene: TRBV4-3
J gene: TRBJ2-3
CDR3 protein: CASSQDLGQGPDTQYF

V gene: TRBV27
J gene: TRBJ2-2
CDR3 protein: CASSGLAGGPNTGELFF